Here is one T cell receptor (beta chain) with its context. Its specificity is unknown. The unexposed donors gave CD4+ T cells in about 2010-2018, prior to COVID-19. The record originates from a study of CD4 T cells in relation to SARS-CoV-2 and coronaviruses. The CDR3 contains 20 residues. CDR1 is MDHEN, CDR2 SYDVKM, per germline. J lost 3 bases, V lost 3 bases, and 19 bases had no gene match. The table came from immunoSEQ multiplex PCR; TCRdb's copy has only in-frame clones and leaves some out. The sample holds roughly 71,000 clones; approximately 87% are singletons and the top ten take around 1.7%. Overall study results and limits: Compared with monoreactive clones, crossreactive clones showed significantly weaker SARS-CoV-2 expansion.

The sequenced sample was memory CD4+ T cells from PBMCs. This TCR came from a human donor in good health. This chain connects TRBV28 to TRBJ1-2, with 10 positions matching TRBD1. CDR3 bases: TGTGCCAGCAGTTTTGAGGGGTCGTTATACGCGGGACAGGGGTACTATGGCTACACCTTC. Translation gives CASSFEGSLYAGQGYYGYTF.